This T cell receptor (beta chain) originates from a study of neoadjuvant anti-PD-1 for oral cavity cancer. As for time point: after neoadjuvant nivolumab, at surgical resection. Profiling relied on immunoSEQ multiplex PCR, and the TCRdb table lists in-frame clones only, not all of them. The table records some 14,000 clones, 60% to 80% of them present only once. The sequence was obtained from a person aged 40 to 85 with oral cavity squamous cell carcinoma. The input for sequencing was PBMCs, taken after nivolumab (anti-PD-1) treatment.

CDR3 in DNA: TGTGCCAGCAGCCAGCTCAGGGACCCCCCAGATACGCAGTATTTT. This codes for CASSQLRDPPDTQYF. The chain uses TRBV11-2 and TRBJ2-3; D tentatively reads TRBD1 or TRBD2 (5 bases each). V dropped 5 bases and J dropped 4 bases, with 16 bases sitting between them. This CDR3 is 15 amino acids long. The germline CDR1 and CDR2 sequences are SGHAT and FQNNGV.